The 20 T cell receptor beta chains below come from one sample, sequenced in a study of CXCR3-negative and CXCR3-positive naive CD8 T cells. Study-wide results and caveats: CXCR3-negative naive cells had less hydrophobic TRB CDR3s than did CXCR3-positive naive cells.

These receptors have no known antigen. Preparation of TRB cDNA libraries relied on 5' RACE carrying UMI labels. No DNA is given; TCRdb re-called the 5' RACE reads and lists each CDR3 protein once. This repertoire includes about 110,000 distinct CDR3 sequences. Source material: naive CXCR3+ CD8+ T cells from blood. Regarding subset: CD45RO-CCR7+CD27+CD95- naive CD8+ T cells expressing CXCR3 (TNR3+). The origin of the receptors is a human donor in good health. Some clones in this sample may be carry-over from other donors' samples.

The chain combines TRBV7-8 with TRBJ2-1. The germline V gene has CDR1 SGHVS and CDR2 FQNEAQ. The CDR3 runs to 15 residues. The CDR3: CASSLGPTALDEQFF.

The rearrangement links TRBV27 to TRBJ2-4. Germline assignment: CDR1 MNHEY and CDR2 SMNVEV (reference sequence). This CDR3 is 13 amino acids long. CDR3 residues: CASSLTGENIQYF.

This chain joins TRBV7-7 and TRBJ2-2. The CDR3 is 14 residues long. Looked up from germline, CDR1 is SSHAT and CDR2 is FNYEAQ (reference sequence). CDR3 amino acids: CASSPRRDTGELFF.

The chain couples TRBV30 to TRBJ2-2. Germline loops: CDR1 GTSNPN, CDR2 SVGIG (reference sequence). The CDR3 is 12 residues long. The CDR3 here is CAWSAPSGELFF.

The rearrangement links TRBV7-9 to TRBJ2-7; the TCRdb D gene call, TRBD1, has no DNA to confirm it. This CDR3 region has 13 residues. CDR1 is SEHNR and CDR2 is FQNEAQ in the germline V gene (reference sequence). The CDR3 spells CASSFGGADEQYF. The full variable domain, its missing parts supplied by reference TRBV7-9 and TRBJ2-7, is DTGVSQNPRHKITKRGQNVTFRCDPISEHNRLYWYRQTLGQGPEFLTYFQNEAQLEKSRLLSDRFSAERPKGSFSTLEIQRTEQGDSAMYLCASSFGGADEQYFGPGTRLTVT.

The chain uses TRBV7-9 and TRBJ1-1; the D call of TRBD1 rests on TCRdb alone, since no DNA is present to check it. Germline CDR1 and CDR2: SEHNR and FQNEAQ (reference sequence). This CDR3 has 14 residues. CDR3 sequence: CASSGQGAGTEAFF.

This chain joins TRBV29-1 and TRBJ1-2. Germline values: CDR1 SQVTM, CDR2 ANQGSEA. This CDR3 is built from 11 residues. The chain's CDR3 is CSVGDIFGYTF. Variable domain in full (rest from reference TRBV29-1 and TRBJ1-2): SAVISQKPSRDICQRGTSLTIQCQVDSQVTMMFWYRQQPGQSLTLIATANQGSEATYESGFVIDKFPISRPNLTFSTLTVSNMSPEDSSIYLCSVGDIFGYTFGSGTRLTVV.

The chain uses TRBV23-1 and TRBJ1-2; no DNA is available, so the TRBD1 call from TCRdb remains unchecked. TRBV23-1 is flagged as an ORF with uncertain function. The CDR3 totals 15 residues. This chain's CDR3 is CASSQSQQRDYGYTF.

The V gene is TRBV6-5, the J gene TRBJ2-7; TCRdb designates TRBD1, a call that cannot be tested without DNA. Germline values: CDR1 MNHEY, CDR2 SVGAGI. CDR3 length equals 15 residues. The CDR3: CASRAPGQGSYEQYF.

J is TRBJ2-5 and V is TRBV10-3; TCRdb outputs TRBD1, but without DNA this stays unchecked. CDR3 length equals 15 residues. Germline V gives CDR1 ENHRY, CDR2 SYGVKD. This CDR3 reads CAISESGQVQETQYF.

V gene TRBV11-2 combines with J gene TRBJ2-7; TCRdb selects TRBD2, and the lack of DNA leaves this call unchecked. The CDR3 spans 16 residues. CDR1 and CDR2 (germline): SGHAT, FQNNGV. This chain's CDR3 is CASSSPSGISSYEQYF.

The rearrangement uses TRBV12-3 or TRBV12-4 and TRBJ1-1; TCRdb's assignment of TRBD1 cannot be checked, as there is no DNA. The CDR3 runs to 15 residues. CDR3 protein: CASRFSTGKNTEAFF.

The chain uses TRBV28 and TRBJ2-5; TCRdb reports TRBD1, a call that lacks DNA to check it against. Germline CDR1 MDHEN, CDR2 SYDVKM. The CDR3 spans 14 residues. The CDR3 reads CASSHLTEGETQYF.

The CDR3 here is CASSSPSGVSSDTQYF. The rearrangement joins TRBV7-6 to TRBJ2-3; no DNA is available, so the TRBD2 call from TCRdb remains unchecked. The CDR3 has 16 amino acids. Per germline, CDR1 SGHVS and CDR2 FNYEAQ.

This chain uses TRBV5-5 with TRBJ2-1; TCRdb gives TRBD1 as the D gene, but with no DNA this cannot be confirmed. Germline CDR1 reads SGHKS; CDR2 reads YYEKEE (reference sequence). CDR3 length: 16 amino acids. The CDR3 sequence: CASSLEGDPPYNEQFF.

J is TRBJ1-1 and V is TRBV7-9; as DNA is missing, the TRBD1 call by TCRdb cannot be tested. In germline, CDR1 is SEHNR, CDR2 FQNEAQ (reference sequence). This CDR3 comprises 17 residues. This chain's CDR3 is CASSPPPRGFMHTEAFF. Looking up the rest from reference TRBV7-9 and TRBJ1-1 gives the full variable domain: DTGVSQNPRHKITKRGQNVTFRCDPISEHNRLYWYRQTLGQGPEFLTYFQNEAQLEKSRLLSDRFSAERPKGSFSTLEIQRTEQGDSAMYLCASSPPPRGFMHTEAFFGQGTRLTVV.

This chain links TRBV12-3 or TRBV12-4 with TRBJ2-7; lacking DNA, the TRBD1 call made by TCRdb goes unchecked. The CDR3 length is 16 residues. CDR3: CASSSTRTGTGSEQYF.

The genes are TRBV7-9 and TRBJ2-7; the D call of TRBD1 rests on TCRdb alone, since no DNA is present to check it. The CDR3 has 12 amino acids. From germline, CDR1 is SEHNR and CDR2 FQNEAQ (reference sequence). CDR3 residues: CASSYRVHEQYF.

CDR3 residues: CASSLLIAGEAYEQYF. The rearrangement links TRBV27 to TRBJ2-7; TCRdb's assignment of TRBD1 cannot be checked, as there is no DNA. This CDR3 contains 16 residues. Germline CDR1 MNHEY, CDR2 SMNVEV (reference sequence).

CDR3: CASSLAGVGGEQYF. The chain recombines TRBV28 with TRBJ2-7; the TRBD2 assignment by TCRdb is unverifiable without DNA. This CDR3 region has 14 residues. The germline gives CDR1 MDHEN, CDR2 SYDVKM.